Each of the 7 T cell receptor beta chains below was sequenced from the same sample in a study of blood T cell repertoires in COVID-19 (dated by TCRdb to about 2020). The receptor library was made with the immunoSEQ multiplex PCR assay. Sourced from immuneACCESS, this table was stored by TCRdb with only in-frame sequences that have V and J called. A share of the clones is absent; for the studies checked, an unresolved V gene accounts for under half, and the remainder has no known explanation. The sample has around 200,000 clones on record, around 88% of them singletons. Together, the top ten hold about 4% of the sample. Sequencing input: PBMCs or T cells enriched from blood (not recorded which). The receptors here all came from a woman in her 30s who had been exposed to COVID-19.

This clone has a single count. The genes are TRBV4-2 and TRBJ1-3; D not resolved. V lost 4 bases and J lost 0, with 13 bases in between. Germline-derived CDR1 and CDR2 are LGHNA and YNFKEQ. The CDR3 extends over 16 amino acids. The CDR3 bases are TGTGCCAGCAGCCCAAGTCAGGTCGTCTCTGGAAACACCATATATTTT. As protein: CASSPSQVVSGNTIYF.

The chain joins TRBV5-6 to TRBJ1-1; possibly TRBD1 for D (6 bases). Germline CDR1 reads SGHDT; CDR2 reads YYEEEE. Trimming pared 2 bases from V and 3 bases from J, leaving 11 bases between. The CDR3 contains 14 residues. CDR3 DNA: TGTGCCAGCAGCTTTGGGGGCGAGGACACTGAAGCTTTCTTT. It translates to CASSFGGEDTEAFF.

A single count supports this clone. The V call is TRBV19, the J call TRBJ2-3, with 9 bases fitting TRBD1. Trimming took 7 bases from V and 4 from J; bases not matched to a gene: 6. Per germline, CDR1 LNHDA and CDR2 SQIVND (reference sequence). The CDR3 runs to 14 residues. The CDR3 DNA sequence: TGTGCCAGTAAAGGGACAGGGTGGGCAGATACGCAGTATTTT. Its protein is CASKGTGWADTQYF.

The V gene is TRBV11-3, the J gene TRBJ2-7, with TRBD2 as a possible D gene (6 bases). The CDR3 runs to 15 residues. The germline V gene has CDR1 SGHNT and CDR2 YENEEA. V lost 4 bases and J lost 0, with 13 bases in between. For the CDR3, the DNA is TGTGCCAGCAGCTCATGGGTAGCGGCCTCCTACGAGCAGTACTTC. This codes for CASSSWVAASYEQYF.

The J gene is TRBJ1-2, the V gene TRBV5-1, with no clear D. Germline CDR1 SGHRS, CDR2 YFSETQ. Trimming shortened V by 1 base and J by 2 bases, and 18 bases separated the two germline ends. This CDR3 spans 17 amino acids. The CDR3 here is CASSLTSGRTLNYGYTF. DNA of the CDR3: TGCGCCAGCAGCTTGACGTCGGGGAGGACGCTAAACTATGGCTACACCTTC.

The chain links TRBV3-1 (or the pseudogene TRBV3-2) to TRBJ2-7, with 10 bases that match TRBD2. J was trimmed by 6 bases and V by 1 base; bases with no gene match: 6. There are 15 residues in the CDR3. Germline values: CDR1 LGHDT, CDR2 YNNKEL (reference sequence). In DNA form, the CDR3 reads TGTGCCAGCAGCCAAGCCGGCCTAGCGGGGGTCGAGCAGTACTTC. Protein product: CASSQAGLAGVEQYF.

The chain employs TRBV5-1 and TRBJ2-3, with 16 bases identical to TRBD2. CDR1 and CDR2 (germline): SGHRS, YFSETQ. V was pared by 4 bases and J by 6 bases, with 11 bases of the junction left unmatched. The CDR3 runs 18 residues. This CDR3 reads CASSLPGLAGGRADTQYF. The CDR3 bases are TGCGCCAGCAGCCTACCGGGACTAGCGGGGGGGAGGGCGGATACGCAGTATTTT.